The 11 T cell receptor beta chains below were found in one sample sequenced in a study of CD8 T cells in ankylosing spondylitis. One entry per CDR3 protein results from TCRdb running MiXCR on the 5' RACE reads. The sample has approximately 540,000 distinct CDR3 sequences, roughly 13% seen once. These receptors' targets are unknown. Study-level results: Within ankylosing spondylitis blood, a TCR beta motif made up of several highly homologous variants appeared to be characteristic.

The sequencing sample was made of blood, either unsorted or a sorted T cell fraction (not recorded which). These TCRs come from a male donor with ankylosing spondylitis.

This clonotype was recorded many times. The genes are TRBV29-1 and TRBJ2-2; 9 nucleotides align to TRBD1. CDR3 length: 15 residues. In germline, CDR1 is SQVTM, CDR2 ANQGSEA. V lost 7 bases, J lost 1 base, and 7 bases stayed unmatched. CDR3 in DNA: TGCAGCGCAGCCCCGGACAGGGGGAACACCGGGGAGCTGTTTTTT. Translating it yields CSAAPDRGNTGELFF.

This chain joins TRBV15 and TRBJ1-2, with TRBD1 as a possible D gene (5 bases). V lost 1 base to trimming and J lost 6 bases, with 15 bases between them. The germline CDR1 and CDR2 sequences are LNHNV and YYDKDF (reference sequence). The CDR3 contains 15 residues. As DNA, the CDR3 is TGTGCCACCAGCAGAGCAACAAAGACAGTGGATGGCTACACCTTC. As protein: CATSRATKTVDGYTF.

CDR3 amino acids: CAITASTGEQYF. The CDR3 nucleotides read TGTGCCATCACCGCTTCGACCGGGGAGCAGTACTTC. The V call is TRBV10-3, the J call TRBJ2-7, with unresolved D. V was pared by 7 bases and J by 7 bases, with 14 bases between. From germline, CDR1 is ENHRY and CDR2 SYGVKD. This CDR3 has 12 amino acids.

This clonotype was detected only a few times. V usage is TRBV5-1 and J usage is TRBJ1-6; possible D gene TRBD1, 6 bases. Per the germline V gene, CDR1 is SGHRS and CDR2 is YFSETQ. V was clipped by 2 bases and J by 2 bases, with 11 bases between them. This CDR3 region has 16 residues. The chain's CDR3 is CASSFRGRTYNSPLHF. The DNA of the CDR3 is TGCGCCAGCAGCTTCAGGGGCAGGACCTATAATTCACCCCTCCACTTT.

In this sample, this clonotype turned up a few times. The chain links TRBV6-1 to TRBJ2-1; 11 positions agree with TRBD1. Germline CDR1 reads MNHNS; CDR2 reads SASEGT. This CDR3 comprises 16 residues. V gave up 5 bases and J gave up 2 bases; unmatched junction bases: 5. CDR3 region: CASSLGGQGAYNEQFF. Here the CDR3 DNA reads TGTGCCAGCAGTCTCGGGGGACAGGGGGCCTACAATGAGCAGTTCTTC.

This clonotype was observed a handful of times. This chain joins TRBV20-1 and TRBJ2-7; no clear D gene. V gave up 4 bases and J gave up 3 bases, with 10 bases separating them. In germline, CDR1 is DFQATT, CDR2 SNEGSKA (reference sequence). This CDR3 spans 12 amino acids. The CDR3 DNA sequence: TGCAGTGCTACAGAACGACACTACGAGCAGTACTTC. This codes for CSATERHYEQYF.

This clonotype was seen a handful of times. The gene calls are TRBV10-3 and TRBJ2-1; 11 positions match TRBD2. The CDR3 covers 14 residues. Germline V gene sequence: CDR1 ENHRY, CDR2 SYGVKD. The ends lost 6 bases at V and 4 bases at J; junction bases unmatched: 2. The CDR3 DNA follows: TGTGCCATCAGCACTAGCGGGAGTTACAATGAGCAGTTCTTC. Protein product: CAISTSGSYNEQFF.

This clonotype was observed a handful of times. The chain carries TRBV12-3 or TRBV12-4 and TRBJ1-4; 7 bases line up with TRBD1. This CDR3 contains 13 residues. V lost 3 bases and J lost 7; bases outside the gene matches: 2. CDR3 sequence (DNA): TGTGCCAGCAGTTTTGGGACAGTTGAAAAACTGTTTTTT. This codes for CASSFGTVEKLFF.

The chain combines TRBV20-1 with TRBJ2-3; TRBD2 agrees at 11 bases. In germline, CDR1 is DFQATT, CDR2 SNEGSKA (reference sequence). The CDR3 spans 15 residues. The trim removed 5 bases at V and 3 bases at J, leaving 7 bases unmatched. The CDR3 here is CSADPRLAGTDTQYF. In DNA form, the CDR3 reads TGCAGTGCTGACCCCCGACTAGCGGGGACAGATACGCAGTATTTT.

This clonotype was picked up a small number of times. The gene calls are TRBV7-2 and TRBJ2-7; D remains ambiguous. CDR1 is SGHTA, CDR2 FQGNSA, per germline. V gave up 4 bases and J gave up 3 bases, with 10 bases separating them. CDR3 length: 13 amino acids. CDR3 sequence reads: CASSSAGLYEQYF. CDR3 in DNA: TGTGCCAGCAGCTCTGCTGGGCTCTACGAGCAGTACTTC.

This chain links TRBV29-1 with TRBJ2-3, with 7 bases lining up with TRBD2. Trimming cost V 4 bases and J 1 base; bases outside gene matches: 8. Germline CDR1 and CDR2: SQVTM and ANQGSEA. The CDR3 covers 15 residues. The CDR3 bases are TGCAGCGTTGCCGGGGGGTTAAGGGGCACAGATACGCAGTATTTT. Protein sequence: CSVAGGLRGTDTQYF.